The sequence of this T cell receptor beta chain was determined in a study of T cells in narcolepsy (dated by TCRdb to the late 2010s). Background for the entire study: The study enrolled patients with narcolepsy type 1 or type 2 (NT1, NT2) together with healthy control donors. The study sought autoreactive T cells targeting hypocretin neuron self-antigens (hypocretin, TRIB2) in narcolepsy patients, using TCR Vbeta sequencing to track clonotypes in blood and CSF.

Receptors were amplified or captured by the immunoSEQ multiplex PCR assay. TCRdb stores this immuneACCESS table with in-frame sequences only. Part of the clones is absent; in the studies checked, under half of the shortfall reflects unresolved V genes, and no reason is known for the rest. This sample comprises more than 30,000 clones, roughly 80% of them detected only once. The ten biggest clones cover roughly 1.3% of the sample. Deletion took 5 bases off V and 0 bases off J, with a span of 15 bases between the germline ends. CDR1 and CDR2, per the germline V gene, are SNHLY and FYNNEI. The CDR3, from cysteine to phenylalanine, totals 16 residues. Just the 48-base CDR3 DNA is kept, in frame starting at base 1. Overall study outcomes, separate from this receptor: Plots that compared CSF and blood CD4+ T cell clonotypes from the same patient highlighted HCRT-specific and TRIB2-specific autoreactive clonotypes. Patients and controls had similar numbers of sequenced blood memory CD4+ clonotypes, with averages of approximately 40,000 in patients and roughly 36,000 in controls. No sequences matching autoreactive T cell clones were contained in some blood memory CD4+ repertoires from patients and controls. According to the report, autoreactive clonotypes were detected serially in the blood of the same patients and of different patients, but not in healthy controls.

For TCR Vbeta sequencing, memory CD4+ T cells were sorted ex vivo from the peripheral blood of narcolepsy patients and healthy controls. With respect to this clone: Its recognized antigen is unknown. The input lacks base qualities; no much larger clone sits a single base away.

Input material: CD45RA- memory CD4+ T cells from PBMCs. Taken with the paper, the label for cell subset or site translates to: memory T cells sorted ex vivo from peripheral blood. Rearrangement joined TRBV2 to TRBJ2-3; the D gene is possibly TRBD1, with 6 bases matching. The clonotype originates from a human donor with narcolepsy. The CDR3 reads CASSPQGLSSTDTQYF. The bases are TGTGCCAGCAGTCCACAGGGCCTTTCGAGCACAGATACGCAGTATTTT.